This T cell receptor (beta chain) was found in a study of Ad26.COV2.S vaccination and SARS-CoV-2 variants. Across the whole study: Ad26.COV2.S was injected intramuscularly once or twice, 56 days apart. Regarding the study as a whole: After vaccination, reports described spike-specific CD8+ and CD4+ T cell responses as showing substantial breadth.

The treatment: 19 received Ad26.COV2.S at low or high dose, single or two shots; 5 received placebo; per-sample allocation not given. Collection of samples fell on day 63 after the first vaccine or placebo injection. Its platform was an Ad26 vector, and its expressed antigen was Wuhan-strain SARS-CoV-2 spike. Repertoires were generated with immunoSEQ multiplex PCR, while TCRdb's copy carries only in-frame clones and drops some. The sample holds a few hundred thousand clones, about 83% seen once. With respect to this clone: The antigen remains unidentified.

This CDR3 has 12 residues. The V end was cut by 1 base, the J end by 4 bases, with 3 bases between. Germline V lookup: CDR1 SGHKS, CDR2 YYEKEE (reference sequence). The material sequenced was peripheral blood, taken in a trial of Ad26.COV2.S vaccine versus placebo. The rearrangement links TRBV5-5 to TRBJ1-3; the D is unclear. The origin of this receptor is a person between 18 and 59 years old who received the Ad26.COV2.S COVID-19 vaccine or a placebo. In nucleotides, the CDR3 is TGTGCCAGCAGCTTGACCGGAAACACCATATATTTT. Translation: CASSLTGNTIYF. The full variable domain, in which reference TRBV5-5 and TRBJ1-3 provide the parts outside the CDR3, is DAGVTQSPTHLIKTRGQQVTLRCSPISGHKSVSWYQQVLGQGPQFIFQYYEKEERGRGNFPDRFSARQFPNYSSELNVNALLLGDSALYLCASSLTGNTIYFGEGSWLTVV.